The 2 T cell receptor beta chains below come from one sample, sequenced in a study of blood T cells in healthy people across ages. With a J-beta primer mix and a sample-barcoded 5' primer, a second PCR ran 7 to 11 cycles. TCRdb independently ran MiXCR on the 5' RACE reads; one entry per CDR3 protein. The sample consists of 1.4 million or so distinct CDR3 sequences, around 40% of them appearing once. Sequencing was performed on blood. The receptors stem from a woman under 30 in good health.

The chain is built from TRBV29-1 and TRBJ1-1; maybe TRBD1 (5 bases). V dropped 7 bases and J dropped 0 bases, with 12 bases sitting between them. Germline V CDR1 and CDR2: SQVTM, ANQGSEA. This CDR3 is built from 13 residues. CDR3 coding DNA: TGCAGCGCTTTGAGGGGTATGAACACTGAAGCTTTCTTT. It yields the protein CSALRGMNTEAFF.

Only a few counts were recorded for this clonotype. V usage is TRBV2 and J usage is TRBJ1-1; D gene uncertain. V lost 6 bases, J lost 10 bases, and 15 bases lay in between. Germline V CDR1 and CDR2: SNHLY, FYNNEI. The CDR3 is made up of 12 amino acids. CDR3 in amino acids: CASSPTAAGAFF. The CDR3 DNA sequence: TGTGCCAGCAGCCCCACCGCCGCCGGAGCTTTCTTT.